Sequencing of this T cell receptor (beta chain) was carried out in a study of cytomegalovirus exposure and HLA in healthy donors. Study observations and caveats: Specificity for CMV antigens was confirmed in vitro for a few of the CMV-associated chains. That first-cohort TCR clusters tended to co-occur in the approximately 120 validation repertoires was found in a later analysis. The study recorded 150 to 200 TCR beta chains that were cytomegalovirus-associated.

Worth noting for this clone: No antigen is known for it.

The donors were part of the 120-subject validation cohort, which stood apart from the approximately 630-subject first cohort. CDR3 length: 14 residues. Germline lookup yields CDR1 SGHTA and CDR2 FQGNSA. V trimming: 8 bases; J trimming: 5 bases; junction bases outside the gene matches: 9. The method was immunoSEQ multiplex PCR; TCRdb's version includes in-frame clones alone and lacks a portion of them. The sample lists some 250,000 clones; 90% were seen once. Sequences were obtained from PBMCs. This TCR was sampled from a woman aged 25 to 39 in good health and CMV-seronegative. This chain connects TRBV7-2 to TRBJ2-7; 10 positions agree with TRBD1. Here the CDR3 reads CASSVSGTGDEQYF. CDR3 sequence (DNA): TGTGCCAGCTCCGTCTCCGGGACAGGGGACGAGCAGTACTTC. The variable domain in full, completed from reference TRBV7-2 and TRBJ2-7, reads GAGVSQSPSNKVTEKGKDVELRCDPISGHTALYWYRQSLGQGLEFLIYFQGNSAPDKSGLPSDRFSAERTGGSVSTLTIQRTQQEDSAVYLCASSVSGTGDEQYFGPGTRLTVT.